Presented here are 20 T cell receptor beta chains from one specimen sequenced in a study of blood T cell repertoires in COVID-19. Assay used: immunoSEQ multiplex PCR; TCRdb lists only in-frame clones, some missing. The sample contains roughly 230,000 clones, about 82% of which appear only once. The sample was peripheral blood. Source of these receptors: a woman in her sixties or seventies with active or convalescent COVID-19.

V and J are TRBV19 and TRBJ1-1, with 12 bases matching TRBD1. CDR1 LNHDA and CDR2 SQIVND come from the germline V gene (reference sequence). This CDR3 spans 17 amino acids. The V gene end was trimmed by 7 bases and the J gene end by 0 bases; junction bases not matched to a gene: 9. The CDR3 coding sequence is TGTGCCAGTACCGATCAGGGGACAGGGGGCATGAACACTGAAGCTTTCTTT. Its translation: CASTDQGTGGMNTEAFF.

The V and J genes are TRBV6-5 and TRBJ1-4; D gene ambiguous. Germline V lookup: CDR1 MNHEY, CDR2 SVGAGI. V lost 0 bases to trimming and J lost 7 bases, with 12 bases between them. The CDR3 is 15 residues long. The CDR3 spells CASSYSTGRGEKLFF. CDR3 in DNA: TGTGCCAGCAGTTACTCGACCGGACGGGGTGAAAAACTGTTTTTT.

The CDR3 sequence is CSVGWSMNTEAFF. The CDR3 DNA follows: TGCAGCGTTGGGTGGAGTATGAACACTGAAGCTTTCTTT. This rearrangement joins TRBV29-1 to TRBJ1-1; D ambiguous. This CDR3 region has 13 residues. Germline CDR1 is SQVTM and CDR2 is ANQGSEA. Trimming removed 4 bases from V and 0 bases from J, with 9 bases in between. The entire variable domain, with the rest obtained from reference TRBV29-1 and TRBJ1-1, is as follows: SAVISQKPSRDICQRGTSLTIQCQVDSQVTMMFWYRQQPGQSLTLIATANQGSEATYESGFVIDKFPISRPNLTFSTLTVSNMSPEDSSIYLCSVGWSMNTEAFFGQGTRLTVV.

The chain joins TRBV11-2 to TRBJ2-3; 11 bases are a match to TRBD2. Germline V CDR1 and CDR2: SGHAT, FQNNGV. This CDR3 spans 16 amino acids. After removal of 1 base from V and 2 bases from J, the junction contained 2 bases not matched to a gene. CDR3 sequence reads: CASSLGSGRDTDTQYF. The CDR3 nucleotides are TGTGCCAGCAGCTTAGGTAGCGGGAGGGACACAGATACGCAGTATTTT.

The chain carries TRBV30 and TRBJ2-5, with TRBD2 matching 8 bases. Per germline, CDR1 GTSNPN and CDR2 SVGIG (reference sequence). The CDR3 has 14 residues. With 5 bases clipped from V and 3 bases from J, the junction kept 8 bases outside the gene matches. CDR3 nucleotide sequence: TGTGCCTGGGGGGGACTAGTCCTCAAAGAGACCCAGTACTTC. Amino acid sequence: CAWGGLVLKETQYF.

The chain has TRBV6-1 and TRBJ1-2; possible D gene TRBD1, 5 bases. This CDR3 has 15 residues. Germline-derived CDR1 and CDR2 are MNHNS and SASEGT. The V end lost 1 base, the J end lost 0 bases, and 9 bases lay between the germline ends. CDR3: CASSEGQGPNYGYTF. CDR3 DNA: TGTGCCAGCAGTGAAGGTCAGGGCCCTAACTATGGCTACACCTTC.

The chain recombines TRBV18 with TRBJ1-1, with 7 bases that match TRBD1. The junction had 6 bases not matched to a gene; V was cut back by 3 bases and J by 2 bases. The CDR3 length is 15 residues. Germline CDR1 KGHSH, CDR2 LQKENI. This CDR3 is CASSPSGGHNTEAFF. The CDR3 region has the DNA TGTGCCAGCTCACCCTCAGGGGGTCACAACACTGAAGCTTTCTTT.

This chain connects TRBV29-1 to TRBJ2-1; 15 nucleotides agree with TRBD2. CDR1 is SQVTM and CDR2 is ANQGSEA in the germline V gene. V lost 7 bases and J lost 1; bases outside the gene matches: 5. This CDR3 has 16 residues. The CDR3 loop is CSGTSGGARSYNEQFF. The CDR3 DNA is TGCAGCGGGACTAGCGGGGGGGCTAGATCCTACAATGAGCAGTTCTTC.

V usage is TRBV5-1 and J usage is TRBJ2-5; D gene ambiguous. V lost 0 bases, J lost 1 base, and 10 bases lay in between. This CDR3 comprises 15 residues. Germline V gene lookup returns CDR1 SGHRS and CDR2 YFSETQ. The CDR3 is CASSLGQTFQETQYF. CDR3 sequence (DNA): TGCGCCAGCAGCTTGGGGCAGACATTCCAAGAGACCCAGTACTTC.

The table lists this clone with a count of one. The chain couples TRBV5-6 to TRBJ1-2; D is possibly TRBD1 (6 bases). Deletions cut 5 bases from V and 4 bases from J, with 12 bases between. CDR3 size: 13 residues. The germline CDR1 and CDR2 sequences are SGHDT and YYEEEE. The CDR3 DNA follows: TGTGCCAGCAGGGAAGACAGGTTCTATGGCTACACCTTC. As protein: CASREDRFYGYTF.

The chain carries TRBV11-2 and TRBJ2-5; 8 bases are shared with TRBD2. Germline lookup yields CDR1 SGHAT and CDR2 FQNNGV. CDR3 size: 17 residues. The junction had 9 bases not matched to a gene; V was cut back by 0 bases and J by 3 bases. The CDR3 spells CASSLDQRLAGEETQYF. The CDR3 DNA is TGTGCCAGCAGCTTAGATCAACGGCTAGCGGGCGAAGAGACCCAGTACTTC.

The chain couples TRBV19 to TRBJ1-1, with a weak D call TRBD1 (6 bases). The CDR3 is 14 residues long. Germline V gives CDR1 LNHDA, CDR2 SQIVND (reference sequence). Trimming shortened V by 7 bases and J by 1 base, and 13 bases separated the two germline ends. The CDR3, as DNA: TGTGCCAGTATCCAAGGGGGACCGAACACTGAAGCTTTCTTT. This codes for CASIQGGPNTEAFF.

The CDR3 sequence: CASSPGTSGVSYNEQFF. As DNA, the CDR3 is TGTGCCAGCAGCCCGGGGACTAGCGGGGTCTCCTACAATGAGCAGTTCTTC. The chain joins TRBV28 to TRBJ2-1, with 13 bases lining up with TRBD2. The CDR3 extends over 17 amino acids. CDR1 and CDR2 (germline): MDHEN, SYDVKM. After removal of 6 bases from V and 0 bases from J, the junction contained 5 bases not matched to a gene.

In its sample, this clone was seen a few times. This chain connects TRBV18 to TRBJ2-2; 12 nucleotides align to TRBD1. The CDR3 length is 19 residues. Trimming at V came to 6 bases and at J to 1 base, leaving 12 bases not matched to a gene. Germline CDR1 reads KGHSH; CDR2 reads LQKENI. CDR3 in amino acids: CASSPTGTGGVMNTGELFF. In DNA form, the CDR3 reads TGTGCCAGCTCTCCAACCGGGACAGGGGGCGTTATGAACACCGGGGAGCTGTTTTTT.

The chain uses TRBV5-1 and TRBJ1-6; maybe TRBD1 (5 bases). Germline CDR1 SGHRS, CDR2 YFSETQ. CDR3 length: 15 amino acids. V was trimmed by 4 bases and J by 7 bases, leaving 15 bases between them. CDR3 in amino acids: CASSPGTSENSPLHF. The CDR3 DNA sequence: TGCGCCAGCAGCCCGGGGACTTCAGAGAATTCACCCCTCCACTTT.

The gene calls are TRBV6-6 and TRBJ1-5; 9 bases are shared with TRBD1. The germline gives CDR1 MNHNY, CDR2 SVGAGI (reference sequence). V lost 2 bases, J lost 6 bases, and 8 bases stayed unmatched. The CDR3 sequence is 16 residues long. CDR3 residues: CASSYGGQGRRQPQHF. The DNA of the CDR3 is TGTGCCAGCAGTTACGGGGGACAGGGTCGGCGTCAGCCCCAGCATTTT.

The rearrangement joins TRBV4-1 to TRBJ1-1; TRBD1 might be the D (5 bases). CDR3 length equals 18 residues. The V and J ends lost 3 bases and 4 bases respectively, with 24 bases between them. The germline gives CDR1 MGHRA, CDR2 YSYEKL. The CDR3 DNA reads TGCGCCAGCAGCCACGCCCTTCGAGACACCGGGGGGAGCACTGAAGCTTTCTTT. Translated, it gives CASSHALRDTGGSTEAFF.

This chain links TRBV10-3 with TRBJ2-7; 9 bases match TRBD2. From germline, CDR1 is ENHRY and CDR2 SYGVKD. With V trimmed by 7 bases and J by 5 bases, 3 bases remained unmatched. This CDR3 region has 12 residues. For the CDR3, the DNA is TGTGCCATCAATAGCGGGAGCCACGAGCAGTACTTC. Its protein is CAINSGSHEQYF.

The V call is TRBV18, the J call TRBJ1-1; D unresolved. Per germline, CDR1 KGHSH and CDR2 LQKENI. There are 13 residues in the CDR3. Between the trimmed V and J ends, which lost 1 base and 4 bases, there was a span of 7 bases. CDR3 amino acids: CASSPRGSTEAFF. The CDR3 coding sequence is TGTGCCAGCTCACCACGAGGGTCCACTGAAGCTTTCTTT.

The CDR3, as DNA: TGTGCCAGCAGTGACGAACCTCAGTGGGGGACTAATCAGCCCCAGCATTTT. This sequence encodes CASSDEPQWGTNQPQHF. The rearrangement links TRBV2 to TRBJ1-5; D might be TRBD1 (5 bases). Germline loops: CDR1 SNHLY, CDR2 FYNNEI. V lost 3 bases and J 4 bases, leaving 19 bases between the germline ends. The CDR3 spans 17 residues.